This T cell receptor beta chain was captured in a study of T cell changes during pregnancy in multiple sclerosis (dated by TCRdb to between 2017 and 2020). About the study as a whole: The study looked at changes in the T cell repertoire across pregnancy in women with multiple sclerosis.

Remarks on this clone: What antigen it recognizes has not been identified. No per-base quality is available; no much larger clone lies one base away.

Germline trimming: 6 bases from V, 9 bases from J; junction bases outside gene matches: 9. The germline V gene provides CDR1 ENHRY and CDR2 SYGVKD. Taken from cysteine to phenylalanine, the CDR3 has 15 residues. Only the CDR3 region is kept as DNA, spanning 45 bases read in frame from base 1. Library construction relied on the immunoSEQ multiplex PCR assay. In TCRdb, the immuneACCESS table is reduced to in-frame sequences with V and J assigned. These tables do not hold every clone; where another copy was compared, an unresolved V gene accounts for under half, and the others remain unexplained. The sample yields approximately 70,000 clones; roughly 92% were counted once. Together, the top ten hold 1.5% to 2.5% of the sample.

Source: peripheral blood, taken in the second trimester of pregnancy. The rearranged chain carries TRBV10-3 and TRBJ2-1, with 12 middle bases fitting TRBD2. The receptor's source is a female donor with multiple sclerosis, enrolled in a pregnancy study. The DNA reads as follows: TGTGCCATCAGGGGGGGGACTAGCGGGTCCGTTGAGCAGTTCTTC. It codes for CAIRGGTSGSVEQFF.